The rows below give T cell receptor beta chains drawn from one sample of a study of cytomegalovirus exposure and HLA in healthy donors. Assay: immunoSEQ multiplex PCR; the TCRdb copy retains only in-frame clones and omits some. The sample has under 65,000 clones, less than 85% seen once; the top ten hold around 8.1%. Sequencing was performed on PBMCs. Receptor source: a man aged 25 to 45 in good health and CMV-seropositive. Both conserved end residues are part of each CDR3. D genes are given only for firm matches. Only part of the rows carry a size: once, few, many, or a class if the clone is expanded.

TRBJ1-1 TRBV5-1 TRBD1 . TGCGCCAGCAGCTTGGCGACAGGGCCTCAAGCTTTCTTT CASSLATGPQAFF
TRBJ2-6 TRBV30 . . TGTGCCTGGAGTGTACAGAGGACAGACTTCTCTGGGGCCAACGTCCTGACTTTC CAWSVQRTDFSGANVLTF
TRBJ2-1 TRBV7-9 . . TGTGCCAGCAGCATACCGACAGATTTCAATGAGCAGTTCTTC CASSIPTDFNEQFF
TRBJ1-2 TRBV7-8 . . TGTGCCAGCACCCCGGTAGGGGGATCCTATGGCTACACCTTC CASTPVGGSYGYTF
TRBJ2-5 TRBV5-6 . . TGTGCCAGCAGCCTTTTTTCCGCAAGAGATACCCAGTACTTC CASSLFSARDTQYF
TRBJ1-3 TRBV7-9 . . TGTGCCAGCAGGTCGGCAGGGGCTGGAAACACCATATATTTT CASRSAGAGNTIYF
TRBJ1-2 TRBV6-5 . . TGTGCCAGCAGCCAGAGGCAGGGAATGGACGGCTACACCTTC CASSQRQGMDGYTF
TRBJ2-7 TRBV9 . . TGTGCCAGCAGCGTAAGACCGGGGACCTACGAGCAGTACTTC CASSVRPGTYEQYF
TRBJ1-5 TRBV10-1 TRBD1 . TGCGCCACCGACCCCGACCGGATACAATCAACAGGGGATAGCAATCAGCCCCAGCATTTT CATDPDRIQSTGDSNQPQHF
TRBJ2-3 TRBV5-1 . . TGCGCCAGCAGCTTATTATCTAGCACAGATACGCAGTATTTT CASSLLSSTDTQYF
TRBJ2-7 TRBV18 TRBD2 . TGTGCCAGCTCACCACCTTTCAGCGGGGGGGGCTACGAGCAGTACTTC CASSPPFSGGGYEQYF
TRBJ2-4 TRBV10-2 TRBD1 . TGCGCCAGCAGTGAGCTCCTGACAGGGAGAAACATTCAGTACTTC CASSELLTGRNIQYF
TRBJ2-3 TRBV11-3 TRBD2 . TGTGCCAGCGGAACTAGCGGGGGTGCTGATACGCAGTATTTT CASGTSGGADTQYF
TRBJ2-7 TRBV19 TRBD1 . TGTGCCAGTAGTAAGGGGACAGGGGCCGAGCAGTACTTC CASSKGTGAEQYF
TRBJ2-7 TRBV7-2 . once TGTGCCAGCAGCTTCGGGGTCGCCTACGAGCAGTACTTC CASSFGVAYEQYF
TRBJ2-1 TRBV5-1 TRBD1 . TGCGCCAGCAATATTGGGCGGACAGGGAACAATGAGCAGTTCTTC CASNIGRTGNNEQFF
TRBJ2-7 TRBV10-3 TRBD2 few TGTGCCATCAGTGCAATGACTAGCGGGGTGGCCTACGAGCAGTACTTC CAISAMTSGVAYEQYF
TRBJ1-2 TRBV19 . once TGTGCCAGTAGTATGGACGGGGGGGTAGAGCGCTACACCTTC CASSMDGGVERYTF
TRBJ1-2 TRBV5-1 . . TGCGCCAGCACTGAGGCCGGTAACGGCTACACCTTC CASTEAGNGYTF
TRBJ2-7 TRBV7-6 . . TGTGCCAGCAGCCCTCGACAAGGGGACTACGAGCAGTACTTC CASSPRQGDYEQYF
TRBJ2-7 TRBV19 . once TGTGCCAGTAGTCTCCCCGGCAGGGCCTCCTACGAGCAGTACTTC CASSLPGRASYEQYF
TRBJ2-1 TRBV7-3 . . TGTGCCAGCAGCTTTACCTCCGCGGGCAATGAGCAGTTCTTC CASSFTSAGNEQFF
TRBJ1-1 TRBV19 TRBD1 . TGTGCCAGTAGTATAAGGTCCGGACAGGGGAATGAAGCTTTCTTT CASSIRSGQGNEAFF
TRBJ1-1 TRBV14 . . TGTGCCAGCAGCCAATCAATGGCGGGGGCTGAAGCTTTCTTT CASSQSMAGAEAFF
TRBJ2-2 TRBV7-3 TRBD1 . TGTGCCAGCAGCCCGGGACAGACGAACACCGGGGAGCTGTTTTTT CASSPGQTNTGELFF
TRBJ1-5 TRBV5-6 . . TGTGCCAGCAGCTTTCAGGGGAGAAATCAGCCCCAGCATTTT CASSFQGRNQPQHF
TRBJ2-1 TRBV6-4 . . TGTGCCAGCAGTGACTCGATGACAGGCGCCAATGAGCAGTTCTTC CASSDSMTGANEQFF
TRBJ1-5 TRBV6-6 . . TGTGCCAGCAGGGAGCCGGGGGGCGGCCAGCCCCAGCATTTT CASREPGGGQPQHF
TRBJ1-1 TRBV4-2 . . TGTGCCAGCAGCCAAACTCTAGTCAGGTTAACAGGGAGATATGAAGCTTTCTTT CASSQTLVRLTGRYEAFF
TRBJ1-6 TRBV12-2 . . TGTGCAAGTCGCCATCCTATAAAGGCAGCGTATAATTCACCCCTCCACTTT CASRHPIKAAYNSPLHF
TRBJ2-1 TRBV11-2 TRBD1 . TGTGCCAGCAGCCAACGGGACAGGGAAGCCTACAATGAGCAGTTCTTC CASSQRDREAYNEQFF
TRBJ1-3 TRBV5-4 . . TGTGCCAGCAGCTTGGCCACGAGTAGTCACACCATATATTTT CASSLATSSHTIYF
TRBJ1-1 TRBV19 . . TGTGCCAGTAGTATAGGAGGCACTTTATTACTGGGTGAAGCTTTCTTT CASSIGGTLLLGEAFF
TRBJ1-2 TRBV7-2 . . TGTGCCAGCAGCCGCGATCCGGGACAAGCTAACTATGGCTACACCTTC CASSRDPGQANYGYTF
TRBJ2-1 TRBV7-6 TRBD2 . TGTGCCAGCAGCTCGGGACTAGCGGGGGGGTACGGGCAGTTCTTC CASSSGLAGGYGQFF
TRBJ1-1 TRBV9 TRBD1 . TGTGCCAGCAGCGTTCGGGACAGTGGTGAAGCTTTCTTT CASSVRDSGEAFF
TRBJ2-3 TRBV18 . once TGTGCCAGCTCACCACAGGGGGATACGCAGTATTTT CASSPQGDTQYF
TRBJ2-7 TRBV7-9 TRBD1 . TGTGCCAGCAGCTTAGCGAACAGGGGGGATTTCGGCGAGCAGTACTTC CASSLANRGDFGEQYF
TRBJ2-1 TRBV7-3 . . TGTGCCAGCAGCTTTGGAGGACCCGCTTACAATGAGCAGTTCTTC CASSFGGPAYNEQFF
TRBJ1-1 TRBV10-3 . . TGTGCCATCAGTGAACCGGAGAGGAACACTGGAGCTCTCTTT CAISEPERNTGALF
TRBJ2-7 TRBV7-2 . . TGTGCCAGCAGCCCTGGACTAACCCAACCCTACGAGCAGTACTTC CASSPGLTQPYEQYF
TRBJ2-5 TRBV13 . once TGTGCCAGCAGCTCCATCCTAGCGATCCACTACCAAGAGACCCAGTACTTC CASSSILAIHYQETQYF
TRBJ2-7 TRBV15 TRBD2 . TGTGCCACCAGCAGAGGTTTGGGGGGAGGGACCTACGAGCAGTACTTC CATSRGLGGGTYEQYF
TRBJ2-5 TRBV6-1 . few TGTGCCAGCAGTGAAGAACGTCTAGTCCAGGAGACCCAGTACTTC CASSEERLVQETQYF
TRBJ1-4 TRBV5-1 TRBD1 . TGCACCAGCAGCTTGACAGGGACATCTAATGAAAAACTGTTTTTT CTSSLTGTSNEKLFF
TRBJ1-2 TRBV5-1 . . TGCGCCAGCAGCTTAATGACAGACAACTATGGCTACACCTTC CASSLMTDNYGYTF
TRBJ2-2 TRBV7-9 . . TGTGCCAGCAGCTTAGTCAATGGCCCCACCGGGGAGCTGTTTTTT CASSLVNGPTGELFF
TRBJ2-3 TRBV9 TRBD2 . TGTGCCAGCAGCATCGGGGGGGACACAGATACGCAGTATTTT CASSIGGDTDTQYF
TRBJ1-5 TRBV6-5 . few TGTGCCAGCAGTGAATTGGGGGCTGCTCAGCCCCAGCATTTT CASSELGAAQPQHF
TRBJ2-7 TRBV19 TRBD2 . TGTGCCAGTAGTGTTGGGCTAGCGGGGGGAAGAGCCGAGCAGTACTTC CASSVGLAGGRAEQYF
TRBJ1-1 TRBV6-5 . . TGTGCCAGCAGTTATTCGCAGGGTGTGAACACTGAAGCTTTCTTT CASSYSQGVNTEAFF
TRBJ2-2 TRBV18 . . TGTGCCAGCTCCCTCGGGACTAACACCGGGGAGCTGTTTTTT CASSLGTNTGELFF
TRBJ1-2 TRBV7-9 . . TGTGCCAGCAGCTACACTATCACCGAGGGATTGGTGGGCTACACCTTC CASSYTITEGLVGYTF
TRBJ1-5 TRBV7-3 . few TGTGCCAGCAGCTTAAGGCCAAATCAGCCCCAGCATTTT CASSLRPNQPQHF
TRBJ1-2 TRBV27 . . TGTGCCAGCAGCCTAGGGGGGGGCGCATATGGCTACACCTTC CASSLGGGAYGYTF
TRBJ2-3 TRBV7-3 TRBD2 . TGTGCCAGCAGCCCGGGACTAGTTACAGATACGCAGTATTTT CASSPGLVTDTQYF
TRBJ1-3 TRBV18 . once TGTGCCAGCTCACCACGAGCCAGGGAATACTCTGGAAACACCATATATTTT CASSPRAREYSGNTIYF
TRBJ1-2 TRBV5-1 TRBD1 . TGCGCCAGCAGCCCGAATACAGGGGTCTATGGCTACACCTTC CASSPNTGVYGYTF
TRBJ2-5 TRBV18 TRBD2 . TGTGCCAGCTCACCACTCCGACTAGCGGGGGGGCGGAAGACCCAGTACTTC CASSPLRLAGGRKTQYF